The rows below give T cell receptor beta chains drawn from one sample of a study of blood T cell repertoires in COVID-19. The data were produced by immunoSEQ multiplex PCR, yet TCRdb's version contains in-frame clones alone and is incomplete. Among about 160,000 clones listed, around 80% were seen once. Sequencing was carried out using PBMCs or T cells enriched from blood (not recorded which). The receptors shown here come from a woman between 55 and 75 years old who had recovered from COVID-19. Both conserved end residues are part of each CDR3. The D gene is left open where the match is weak. Not all rows give a size; the values are once, few, many and, for expanded clones, a class.

-	TRBV19	-	TRBJ2-7	TGTGCCAGCCGGCAGGCAAGCTCCTACGAGCAGTACTTC	CASRQASSYEQYF
TRBD1	TRBV6-1	-	TRBJ1-2	TGTGCCAGCAGTGACTACCAAAGACAGGGGCCCCTCTATGGCTACACCTTC	CASSDYQRQGPLYGYTF
-	TRBV20-1	-	TRBJ2-7	TGCAGTGCTAGTCGCCAGGGCGGCTCCTACGAGCAGTACTTC	CSASRQGGSYEQYF
-	TRBV7-3	-	TRBJ2-5	TGTGCCAGCAGCTTCACCTTTGTTAAGGCCTCTACGAAAGGGGCCCAGTACTTC	CASSFTFVKASTKGAQYF
-	TRBV19	-	TRBJ1-6	TGTGCCCCTTGGGGGGGAAGGGAGAGATCACCCCTCCACTTT	CAPWGGRERSPLHF
-	TRBV10-2	-	TRBJ2-1	TGCGCCAGCAGTGAGCCGTGGGAGACCTACAATGAGCAGTTCTTC	CASSEPWETYNEQFF
-	TRBV11-2	-	TRBJ2-7	TGTGCCAGCAGCTTATTAGGGGTAGATTCCTACGAGCAGTACTTC	CASSLLGVDSYEQYF
TRBD2	TRBV7-2	-	TRBJ2-7	TGTGCCAGCAGCCACTCTACTAGCGGGGGTTACGAGCAGTACTTC	CASSHSTSGGYEQYF
-	TRBV6-5	-	TRBJ2-3	TGTGCCAGCAGTTACTCTTTGGGGACTGATACGCAGTATTTT	CASSYSLGTDTQYF
-	TRBV18	-	TRBJ1-5	TGTGCCAGCTCACCAAGTTCGAGCTCCAATCAGCCCCAGCATTTT	CASSPSSSSNQPQHF
-	TRBV5-1	-	TRBJ1-1	TGCGCCAGCAGCTTGGACAGTTCGAACACTGAAGCTTTCTTT	CASSLDSSNTEAFF
-	TRBV9	-	TRBJ1-2	TGTGCCAGCAGCGTAGAAGGGAGCCCTAACTATGGCTACACCTTC	CASSVEGSPNYGYTF
-	TRBV19	-	TRBJ1-4	TGTGCCAGTAGTATAGAGACAGGTATATCAAATGAAAAACTGTTTTTT	CASSIETGISNEKLFF
TRBD2	TRBV7-9	once	TRBJ2-5	TGTGCCAGCAGCACTACTAGCGGGGGATACCAAGAGACCCAGTACTTC	CASSTTSGGYQETQYF
-	TRBV5-3	-	TRBJ1-1	TGTGCCAGAAGCTTGAGGCAGGGTCAGAGGATGGACACTGAAGCTTTCTTT	CARSLRQGQRMDTEAFF
-	TRBV29-1	-	TRBJ2-7	TGCAGCGTTGTAAGCAGGTACGAGCAGTACTTC	CSVVSRYEQYF
TRBD1	TRBV12-3/TRBV12-4	-	TRBJ2-7	TGTGCCAGCGGACAGGGGCTATACGAGCAGTACTTC	CASGQGLYEQYF
TRBD1	TRBV6-5	-	TRBJ2-3	TGTGCCAGCAGGCGACAGGGGGTCACAGATACGCAGTATTTT	CASRRQGVTDTQYF
-	TRBV4-1	once	TRBJ2-7	TGCGCCAGCAGCCAAGTCTCGGGAGCTTCGGCGACCTTCTCCTACGAGCAGTACTTC	CASSQVSGASATFSYEQYF
TRBD1	TRBV3-1/TRBV3-2	-	TRBJ1-6	TGTGCCAGCAGCCCAATAGGACAGGGACCGAATTCACCCCTCCACTTT	CASSPIGQGPNSPLHF
-	TRBV4-2	-	TRBJ1-1	TGTGCCAGCAGCCAAGAGGGACTTGAAGCTTTCTTT	CASSQEGLEAFF
TRBD1	TRBV11-1	-	TRBJ1-2	TGTGCCAGCAGCTTAGATCGCAGGGGGCATGGCTACACCTTC	CASSLDRRGHGYTF
TRBD1	TRBV2	once	TRBJ1-1	TGTGCCAGCAGCCCCACGACAGGGCAATCTAAAGCTTTCTTT	CASSPTTGQSKAFF
TRBD2	TRBV30	-	TRBJ2-3	TGTGCCTGGAGTCTTCGCCTAGCGGGGATGACGGCAGATACGCAGTATTTT	CAWSLRLAGMTADTQYF
TRBD1	TRBV7-8	-	TRBJ1-1	TGTGCCAGCAGCTTTGACAGGGACACTGAAGCTTTCTTT	CASSFDRDTEAFF
-	TRBV7-2	-	TRBJ1-1	TGTGCCAGCAGACGCACAGGGAACACTGAAGCTTTCTTT	CASRRTGNTEAFF
-	TRBV7-8	-	TRBJ2-2	TGTGCCAGCAGCTTACCCCTCGACAGACGGAACACCGGGGAGCTGTTTTTT	CASSLPLDRRNTGELFF
TRBD1	TRBV5-1	-	TRBJ1-1	TGCGCCAGCAGCCCAAACCATCCCGGGACAGGGAACACTGAAGCTTTCTTT	CASSPNHPGTGNTEAFF
-	TRBV5-6	-	TRBJ2-5	TGTGCCAGCAGCTTGGATCGATCCGGTAAAGAGACCCAGTACTTC	CASSLDRSGKETQYF
-	TRBV5-1	-	TRBJ2-3	TGCGCCAGCAGCTTTGTTGAGGGCGAAGGCACAGATACGCAGTATTTT	CASSFVEGEGTDTQYF
TRBD1	TRBV2	-	TRBJ2-1	TGTGCCAGCAGCTCGGGGACAGGGGGTTCCTACAATGAGCAGTTCTTC	CASSSGTGGSYNEQFF